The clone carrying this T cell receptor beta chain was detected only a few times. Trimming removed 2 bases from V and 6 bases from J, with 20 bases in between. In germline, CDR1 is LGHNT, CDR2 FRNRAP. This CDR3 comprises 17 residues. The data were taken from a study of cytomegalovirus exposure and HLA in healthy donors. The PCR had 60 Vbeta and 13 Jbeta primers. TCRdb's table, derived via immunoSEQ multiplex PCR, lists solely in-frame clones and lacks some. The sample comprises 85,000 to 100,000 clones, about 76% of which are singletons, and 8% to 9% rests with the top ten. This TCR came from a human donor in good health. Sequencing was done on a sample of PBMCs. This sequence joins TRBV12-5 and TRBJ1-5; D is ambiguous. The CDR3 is CASGLLLSGVQSQPQHF. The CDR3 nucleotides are TGTGCTAGTGGTTTGTTACTCTCCGGGGTACAATCTCAGCCCCAGCATTTT.